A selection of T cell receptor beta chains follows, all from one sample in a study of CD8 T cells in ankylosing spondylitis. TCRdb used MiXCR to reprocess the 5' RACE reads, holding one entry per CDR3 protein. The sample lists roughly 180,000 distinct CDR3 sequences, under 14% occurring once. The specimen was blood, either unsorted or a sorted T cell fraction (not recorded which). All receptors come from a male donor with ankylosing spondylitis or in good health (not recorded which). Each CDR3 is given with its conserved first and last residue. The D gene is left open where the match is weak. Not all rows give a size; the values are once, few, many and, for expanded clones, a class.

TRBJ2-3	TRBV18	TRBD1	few	TGTGCCAGCTCGGATAAGACAGGGAGCACAGATACGCAGTATTTT	CASSDKTGSTDTQYF
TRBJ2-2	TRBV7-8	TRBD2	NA	TGTGCCAGCAGCTTAGGGGAGGGTACCGGGGAGCTGTTTTTT	CASSLGEGTGELFF
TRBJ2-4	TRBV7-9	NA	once	TGTGCCAGCAGCTCGACAATAAACATTCAGTACTTC	CASSSTINIQYF
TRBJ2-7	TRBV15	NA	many	TGTGCCACCAGCAAGGGTTCCTACGAGCAGTACTTC	CATSKGSYEQYF
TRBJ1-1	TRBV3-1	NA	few	TGTGCCAGCAGCCAGCCCTCTCAGGGAAACACTGAAGCTTTCTTT	CASSQPSQGNTEAFF
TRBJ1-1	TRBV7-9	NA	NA	TGTGCCAGCAGCACATCACAGGGATTTTACACTGAAGCTTTCTTT	CASSTSQGFYTEAFF
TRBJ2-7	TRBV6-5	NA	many	TGTGCCAGCAGTTGGGCACTCCGGGTCGGCAACGAGCAGTACTTC	CASSWALRVGNEQYF
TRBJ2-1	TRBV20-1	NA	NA	TGCAGTGCTGCTTCCCTAGGCGGGATTAAGAATGAGCAGTTCTTC	CSAASLGGIKNEQFF
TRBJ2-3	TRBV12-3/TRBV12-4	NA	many	TGTGCCAGCAGTTCCTTCGGGAGAACCACAGATACGCAGTATTTT	CASSSFGRTTDTQYF
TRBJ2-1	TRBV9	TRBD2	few	TGTGCTTTCTGGATAGCGGGGGGGGGAGAGCAGTTCTTC	CAFWIAGGGEQFF
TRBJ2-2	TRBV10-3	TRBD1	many	TGTGCCATCGGGAGGATCCGGGACAGGGGGTTCACCGGGGAGCTGTTTTTT	CAIGRIRDRGFTGELFF
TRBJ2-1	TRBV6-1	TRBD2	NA	TGTGCCAGCAGGCCGATCCCGGGACTAGGAACCTACAATGAGCAGTTCTTC	CASRPIPGLGTYNEQFF
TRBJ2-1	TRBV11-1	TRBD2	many	TGTGCCAGCAGGCCCGCTAGCGGGAGTTTGAATGAGCAGTTCTTC	CASRPASGSLNEQFF
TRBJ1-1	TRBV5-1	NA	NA	TGCGCCAGCTACGACCCGGCCACTGAAGCTTTCTTT	CASYDPATEAFF
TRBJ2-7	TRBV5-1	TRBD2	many	TGCGCCAGCAGCCCCGGGACTAGCGACGAGCAGTACTTC	CASSPGTSDEQYF
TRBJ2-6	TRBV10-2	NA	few	TGCGCCAGCAGTGAGTCCAGGCCTGGGGCCAACGTCCTGACTTTC	CASSESRPGANVLTF